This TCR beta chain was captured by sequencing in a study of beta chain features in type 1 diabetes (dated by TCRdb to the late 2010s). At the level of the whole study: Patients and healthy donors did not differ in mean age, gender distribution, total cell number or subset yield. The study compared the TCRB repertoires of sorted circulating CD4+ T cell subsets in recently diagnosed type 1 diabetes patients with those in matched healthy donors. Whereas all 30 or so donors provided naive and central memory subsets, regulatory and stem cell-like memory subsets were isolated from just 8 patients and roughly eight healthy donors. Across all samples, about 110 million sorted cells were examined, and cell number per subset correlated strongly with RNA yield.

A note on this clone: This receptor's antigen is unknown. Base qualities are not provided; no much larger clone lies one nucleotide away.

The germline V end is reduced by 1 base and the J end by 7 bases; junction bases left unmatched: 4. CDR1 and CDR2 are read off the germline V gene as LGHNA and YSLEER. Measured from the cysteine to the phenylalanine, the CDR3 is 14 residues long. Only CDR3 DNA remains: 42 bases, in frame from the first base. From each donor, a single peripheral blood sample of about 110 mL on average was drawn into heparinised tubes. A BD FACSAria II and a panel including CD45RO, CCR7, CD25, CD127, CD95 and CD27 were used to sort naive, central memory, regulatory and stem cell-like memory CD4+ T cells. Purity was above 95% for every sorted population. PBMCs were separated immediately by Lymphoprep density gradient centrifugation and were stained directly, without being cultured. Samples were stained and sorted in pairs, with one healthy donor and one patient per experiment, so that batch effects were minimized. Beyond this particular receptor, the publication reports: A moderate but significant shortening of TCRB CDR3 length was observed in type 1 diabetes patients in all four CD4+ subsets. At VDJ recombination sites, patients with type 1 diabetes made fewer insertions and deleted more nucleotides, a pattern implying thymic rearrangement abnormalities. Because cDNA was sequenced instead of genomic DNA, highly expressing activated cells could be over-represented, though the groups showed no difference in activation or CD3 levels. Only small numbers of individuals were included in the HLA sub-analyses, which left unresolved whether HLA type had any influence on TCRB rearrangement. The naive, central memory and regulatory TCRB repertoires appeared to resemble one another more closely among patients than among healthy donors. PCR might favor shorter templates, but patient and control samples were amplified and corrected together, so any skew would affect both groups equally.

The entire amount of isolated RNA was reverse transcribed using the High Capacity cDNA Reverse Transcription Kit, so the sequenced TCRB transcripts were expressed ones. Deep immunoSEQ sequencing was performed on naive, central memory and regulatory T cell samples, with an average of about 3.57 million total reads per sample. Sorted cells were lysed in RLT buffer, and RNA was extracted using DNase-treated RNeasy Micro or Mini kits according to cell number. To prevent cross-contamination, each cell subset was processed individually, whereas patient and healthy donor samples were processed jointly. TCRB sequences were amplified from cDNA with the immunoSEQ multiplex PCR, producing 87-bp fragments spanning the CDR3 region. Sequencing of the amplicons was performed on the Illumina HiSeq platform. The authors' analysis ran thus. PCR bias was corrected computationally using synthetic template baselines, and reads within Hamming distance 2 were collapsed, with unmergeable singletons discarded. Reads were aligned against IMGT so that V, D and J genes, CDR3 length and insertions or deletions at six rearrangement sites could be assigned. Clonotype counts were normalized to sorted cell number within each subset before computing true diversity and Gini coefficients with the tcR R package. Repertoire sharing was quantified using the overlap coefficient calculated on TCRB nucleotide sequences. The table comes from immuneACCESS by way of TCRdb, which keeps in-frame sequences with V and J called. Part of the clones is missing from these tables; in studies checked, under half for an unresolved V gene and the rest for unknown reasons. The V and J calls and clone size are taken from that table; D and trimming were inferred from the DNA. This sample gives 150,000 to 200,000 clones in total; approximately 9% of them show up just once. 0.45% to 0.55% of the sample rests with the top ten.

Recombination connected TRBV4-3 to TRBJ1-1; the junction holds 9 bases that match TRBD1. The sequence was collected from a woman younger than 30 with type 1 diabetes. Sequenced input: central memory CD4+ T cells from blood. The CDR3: CASSQAGTGIEAFF. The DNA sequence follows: TGCGCCAGCAGCCAAGCGGGGACAGGGATTGAAGCTTTCTTT.